This T cell receptor (beta chain) was identified during a study of cytomegalovirus exposure and HLA in healthy donors. Overall study findings and caveats: In vitro confirmation showed three CMV-associated chains to be CMV antigen specific.

V was trimmed by 9 bases and J by 0 bases, leaving 14 bases between them. The CDR3 is made up of 14 amino acids. From germline, CDR1 is MNHNS and CDR2 SASEGT. Regarding this clone: The antigen is not known.

The PCR was carried out with 60 Vbeta primers and 13 Jbeta primers. Using immunoSEQ multiplex PCR, the repertoire was profiled, and TCRdb retains in-frame clones only, with some absent. The sample records 150,000 to 200,000 clones, about 73% being singletons. This chain connects TRBV6-1 to TRBJ1-1; D might be TRBD1 (6 bases). The source is a woman aged 35 to 49 in good health and CMV-seronegative. The sequencing sample was made of PBMCs. CDR3 sequence: CASITGTLNTEAFF. The CDR3 DNA reads TGTGCCAGTATTACCGGGACACTGAACACTGAAGCTTTCTTT.